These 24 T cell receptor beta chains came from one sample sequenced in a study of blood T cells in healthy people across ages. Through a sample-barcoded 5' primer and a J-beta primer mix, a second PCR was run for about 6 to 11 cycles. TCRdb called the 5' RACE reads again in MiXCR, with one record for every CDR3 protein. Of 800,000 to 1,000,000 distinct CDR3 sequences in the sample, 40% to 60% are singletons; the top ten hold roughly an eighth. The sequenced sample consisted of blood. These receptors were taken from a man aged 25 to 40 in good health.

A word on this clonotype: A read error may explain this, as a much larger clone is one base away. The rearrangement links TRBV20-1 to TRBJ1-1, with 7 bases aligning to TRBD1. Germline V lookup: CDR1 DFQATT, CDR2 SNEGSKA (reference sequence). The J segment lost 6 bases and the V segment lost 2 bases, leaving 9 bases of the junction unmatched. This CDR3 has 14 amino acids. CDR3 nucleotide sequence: TGCAGTGCTAGATTGGGACAGATAGATCCTGAAGCTTTCTTT. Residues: CSARLGQIDPEAFF.

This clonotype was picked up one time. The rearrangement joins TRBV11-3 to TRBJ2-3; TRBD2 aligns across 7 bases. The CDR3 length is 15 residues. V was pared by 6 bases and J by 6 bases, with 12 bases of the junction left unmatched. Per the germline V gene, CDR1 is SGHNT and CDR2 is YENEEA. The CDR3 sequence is CASSTTSATSDTQYF. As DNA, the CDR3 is TGTGCCAGCAGTACTACTAGCGCCACCTCGGATACGCAGTATTTT.

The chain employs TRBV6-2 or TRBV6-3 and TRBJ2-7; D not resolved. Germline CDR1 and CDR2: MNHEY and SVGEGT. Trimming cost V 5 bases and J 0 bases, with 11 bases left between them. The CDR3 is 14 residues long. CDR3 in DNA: TGTGCCAGCAGTACGTCTACTCCCTCCTACGAGCAGTACTTC. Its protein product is CASSTSTPSYEQYF.

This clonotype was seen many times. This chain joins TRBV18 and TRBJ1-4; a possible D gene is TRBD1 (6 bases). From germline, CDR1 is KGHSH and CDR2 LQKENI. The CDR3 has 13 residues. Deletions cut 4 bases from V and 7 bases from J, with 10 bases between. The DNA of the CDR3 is TGTGCCAGCTCACGGGGGCCTGGTGAAAAACTGTTTTTT. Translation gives CASSRGPGEKLFF.

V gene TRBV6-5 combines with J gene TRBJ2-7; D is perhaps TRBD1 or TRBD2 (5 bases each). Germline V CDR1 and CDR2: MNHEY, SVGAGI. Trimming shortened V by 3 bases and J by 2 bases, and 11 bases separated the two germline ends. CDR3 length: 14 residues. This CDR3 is CASSYEGNAYEQYF. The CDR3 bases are TGTGCCAGCAGTTATGAGGGGAATGCCTACGAGCAGTACTTC.

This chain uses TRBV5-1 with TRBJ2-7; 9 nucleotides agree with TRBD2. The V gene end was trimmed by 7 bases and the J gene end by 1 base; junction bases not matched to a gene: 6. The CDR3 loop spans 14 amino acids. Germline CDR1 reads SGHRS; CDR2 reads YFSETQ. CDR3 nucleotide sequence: TGCGCCAGCTCTGCGACTAGCGGATCCTACGAGCAGTACTTC. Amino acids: CASSATSGSYEQYF. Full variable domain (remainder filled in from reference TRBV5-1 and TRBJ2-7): KAGVTQTPRYLIKTRGQQVTLSCSPISGHRSVSWYQQTPGQGLQFLFEYFSETQRNKGNFPGRFSGRQFSNSRSEMNVSTLELGDSALYLCASSATSGSYEQYFGPGTRLTVT.

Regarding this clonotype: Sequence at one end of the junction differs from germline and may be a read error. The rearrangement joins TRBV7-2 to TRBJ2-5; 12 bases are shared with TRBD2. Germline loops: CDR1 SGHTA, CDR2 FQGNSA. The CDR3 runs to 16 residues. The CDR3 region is CASGFPSGGVMETQYF. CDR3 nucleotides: TGTGCCAGCGGCTTCCCTAGCGGGGGGGTTATGGAGACCCAGTACTTC.

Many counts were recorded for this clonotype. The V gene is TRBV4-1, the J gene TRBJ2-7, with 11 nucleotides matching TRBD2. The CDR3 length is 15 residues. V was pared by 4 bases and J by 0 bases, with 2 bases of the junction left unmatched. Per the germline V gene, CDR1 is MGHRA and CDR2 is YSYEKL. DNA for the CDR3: TGCGCCAGCAGCCCGACTAGCGGGGTCTCCTACGAGCAGTACTTC. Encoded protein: CASSPTSGVSYEQYF.

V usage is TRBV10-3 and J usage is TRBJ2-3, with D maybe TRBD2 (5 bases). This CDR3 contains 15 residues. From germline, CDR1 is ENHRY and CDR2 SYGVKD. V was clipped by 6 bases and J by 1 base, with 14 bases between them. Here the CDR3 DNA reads TGTGCCATCAGGAGGAGTAGCGTAGGCACAGATACGCAGTATTTT. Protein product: CAIRRSSVGTDTQYF.

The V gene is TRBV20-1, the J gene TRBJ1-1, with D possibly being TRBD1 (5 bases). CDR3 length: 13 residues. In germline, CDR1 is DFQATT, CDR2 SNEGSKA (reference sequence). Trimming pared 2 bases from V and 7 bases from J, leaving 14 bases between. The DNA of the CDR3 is TGCAGTGCTAGAAGAGTAAGGGACTTTGAAGCTTTCTTT. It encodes CSARRVRDFEAFF.

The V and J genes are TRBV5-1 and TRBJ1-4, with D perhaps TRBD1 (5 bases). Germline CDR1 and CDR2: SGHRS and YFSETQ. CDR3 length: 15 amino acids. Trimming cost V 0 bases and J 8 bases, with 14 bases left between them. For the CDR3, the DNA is TGCGCCAGCAGCTTGGATGGGGCGAAGGGAGAAAAACTGTTTTTT. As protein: CASSLDGAKGEKLFF.

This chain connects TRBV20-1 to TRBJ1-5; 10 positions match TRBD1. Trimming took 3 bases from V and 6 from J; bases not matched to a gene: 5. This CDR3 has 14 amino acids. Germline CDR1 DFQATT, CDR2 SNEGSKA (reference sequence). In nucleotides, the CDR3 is TGCAGTGCTAGTCGGGACAGGGGAATTCAGCCCCAGCATTTT. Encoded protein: CSASRDRGIQPQHF.

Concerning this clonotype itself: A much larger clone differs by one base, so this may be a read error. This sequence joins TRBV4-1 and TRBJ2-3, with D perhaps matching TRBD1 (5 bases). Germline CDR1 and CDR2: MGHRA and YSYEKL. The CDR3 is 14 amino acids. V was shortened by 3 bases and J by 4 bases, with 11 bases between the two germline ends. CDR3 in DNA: TGCGCCAGCAGCCACGAAAGGGGTGCAGATACGCAGTATTTT. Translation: CASSHERGADTQYF.

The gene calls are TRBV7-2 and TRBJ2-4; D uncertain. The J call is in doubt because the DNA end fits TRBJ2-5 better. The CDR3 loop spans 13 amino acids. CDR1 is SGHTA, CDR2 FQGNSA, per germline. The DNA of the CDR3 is TGTGCCAGCAGCTTGGCGTTCGGGGAGACCCAGTACTTC. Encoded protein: CASSLAFGETQYF.

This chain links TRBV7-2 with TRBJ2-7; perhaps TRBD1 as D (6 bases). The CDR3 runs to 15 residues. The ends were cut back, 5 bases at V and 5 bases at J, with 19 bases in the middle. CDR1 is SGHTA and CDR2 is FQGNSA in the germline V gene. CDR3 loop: CASSPRQALRNEQYF. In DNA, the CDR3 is TGTGCCAGCAGCCCCCGACAGGCCCTACGTAACGAGCAGTACTTC.

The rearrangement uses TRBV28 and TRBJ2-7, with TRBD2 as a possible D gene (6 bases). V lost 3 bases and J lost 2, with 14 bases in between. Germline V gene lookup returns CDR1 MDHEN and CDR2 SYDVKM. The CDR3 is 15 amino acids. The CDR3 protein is CASSFRRGSTYEQYF. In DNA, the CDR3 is TGTGCCAGCAGTTTTCGACGGGGGTCCACCTACGAGCAGTACTTC.

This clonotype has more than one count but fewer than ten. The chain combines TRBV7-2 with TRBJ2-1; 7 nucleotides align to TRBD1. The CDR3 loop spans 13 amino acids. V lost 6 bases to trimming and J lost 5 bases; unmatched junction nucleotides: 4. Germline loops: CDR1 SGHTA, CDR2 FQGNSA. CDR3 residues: CASRGDSDNEQFF. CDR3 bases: TGTGCCAGCAGGGGGGACAGTGACAATGAGCAGTTCTTC.

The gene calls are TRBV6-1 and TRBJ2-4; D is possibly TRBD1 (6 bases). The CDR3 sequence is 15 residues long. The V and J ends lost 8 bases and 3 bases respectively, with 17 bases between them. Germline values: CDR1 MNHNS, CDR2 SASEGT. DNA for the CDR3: TGTGCCAGCCGTACAGGGAGTGACGACAAAAACATTCAGTACTTC. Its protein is CASRTGSDDKNIQYF.

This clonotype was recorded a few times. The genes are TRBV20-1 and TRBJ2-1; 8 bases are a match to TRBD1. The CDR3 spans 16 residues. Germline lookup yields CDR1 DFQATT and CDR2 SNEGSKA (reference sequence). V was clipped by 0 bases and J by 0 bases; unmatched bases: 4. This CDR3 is CSARDLGQGSYNEQFF. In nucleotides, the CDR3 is TGCAGTGCTAGAGATCTAGGACAGGGCTCCTACAATGAGCAGTTCTTC.

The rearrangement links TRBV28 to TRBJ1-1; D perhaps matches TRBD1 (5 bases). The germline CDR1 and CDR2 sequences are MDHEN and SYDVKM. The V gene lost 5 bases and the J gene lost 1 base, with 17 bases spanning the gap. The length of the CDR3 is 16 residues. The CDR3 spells CASSPRPRTGNTEAFF. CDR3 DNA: TGTGCCAGCAGTCCCCGACCACGAACAGGGAACACTGAAGCTTTCTTT. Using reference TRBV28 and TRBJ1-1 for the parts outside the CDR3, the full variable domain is DVKVTQSSRYLVKRTGEKVFLECVQDMDHENMFWYRQDPGLGLRLIYFSYDVKMKEKGDIPEGYSVSREKKERFSLILESASTNQTSMYLCASSPRPRTGNTEAFFGQGTRLTVV.

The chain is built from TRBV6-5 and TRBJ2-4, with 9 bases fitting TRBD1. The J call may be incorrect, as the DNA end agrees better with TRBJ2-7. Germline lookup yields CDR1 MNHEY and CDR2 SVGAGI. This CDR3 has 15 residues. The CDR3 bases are TGTGCCAGCAGTTACGCGGACAGGGGTTCCTACGAGCAGTACTTC. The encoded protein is CASSYADRGSYEQYF.

CDR3: CASSRRTESNQPQHF. CDR3 bases: TGTGCCAGCAGTCGACGGACGGAGAGCAATCAGCCCCAGCATTTT. The V and J genes are TRBV6-2 or TRBV6-3 and TRBJ1-5, with unresolved D. Trimming pared 5 bases from V and 1 base from J, leaving 12 bases between. The CDR3 is made up of 15 amino acids. Germline V lookup: CDR1 MNHEY, CDR2 SVGEGT.

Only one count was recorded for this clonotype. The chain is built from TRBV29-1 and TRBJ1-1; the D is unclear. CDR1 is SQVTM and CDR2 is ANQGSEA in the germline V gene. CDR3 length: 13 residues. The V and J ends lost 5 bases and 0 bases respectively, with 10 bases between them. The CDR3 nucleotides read TGCAGCGTTTGTGGGATCATGAACACTGAAGCTTTCTTT. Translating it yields CSVCGIMNTEAFF.

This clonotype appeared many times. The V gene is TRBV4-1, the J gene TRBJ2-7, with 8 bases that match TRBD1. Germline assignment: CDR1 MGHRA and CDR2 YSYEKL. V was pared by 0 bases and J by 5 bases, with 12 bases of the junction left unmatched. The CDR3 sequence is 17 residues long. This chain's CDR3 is CASSQDPAGGLIDEQYF. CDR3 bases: TGCGCCAGCAGCCAAGATCCCGCAGGGGGCCTTATAGACGAGCAGTACTTC.